A selection of T cell receptor beta chains follows, all from one sample in a study of blood T cells in healthy people across ages. TCRdb used MiXCR to reprocess the 5' RACE reads, holding one entry per CDR3 protein. This sample has roughly 1,500,000 distinct CDR3 sequences, with about 32% found just once. The sequenced sample consisted of blood. These receptors all stem from a woman aged 30 to 39 in good health. The conserved cysteine and the conserved F or W are not part of the CDR3 here. The order of the fields is V gene, CDR3 protein.

>TRBV5-1
ASSPGDTIGYT
>TRBV18
ASSRGTSSNEQF
>TRBV13
ASNIRTSGVETQY
>TRBV7-9
ASSLAAGGEEKLF
>TRBV4-1
ASSQEGRGTLEQY
>TRBV4-2
VSSQDPGALNYGYT
>TRBV4-2
ASSQLGGPTDGTEAF
>TRBV6-2/TRBV6-3
ASSYRASSNQPQH
>TRBV6-5
ASRRTSGNTDTQY
>TRBV7-3
ASSLLPGESPLH
>TRBV5-1
ASSLDVANTDTQY
>TRBV7-2
ASSLRTRQEAQY
>TRBV20-1
SALPFDRGTANTEAF
>TRBV19
ASSIGGLAGGLTYNEQF
>TRBV15
ATSPGGADTYEQY
>TRBV18
ASSRKGDTQNEQY
>TRBV4-1
ASTWGDANTGELF
>TRBV2
ASRSGTQTYEQY
>TRBV6-1
ASSARLLDGYEQY
>TRBV3-1
ASNMGAEDAEAF
>TRBV10-1
ASSVQMGGTDTQY
>TRBV29-1
SFRDVGGPDTQY
>TRBV7-8
ASSLEQGSGYHTRY
>TRBV27
ASRRIGTSAHEQY
>TRBV7-6
ASGLAGGLTGELF
>TRBV7-9
ASSPKGLFSGGIDTQY
>TRBV7-9
ASSFPGQGAGEQY
>TRBV12-3/TRBV12-4
ASSLGGGPETQY
>TRBV27
ASSPERTDAQY
>TRBV2
ASSERYTEAF
>TRBV28
ASSSPRTGCNEQF
>TRBV12-3/TRBV12-4
VSTSTDRGGPQETQY
>TRBV5-1
ASSYEGGWSDTQY
>TRBV28
AGSLVGQGREQY
>TRBV28
ASSSRLTPARPF
>TRBV5-1
ASSLGGNRGRYNEQF
>TRBV7-6
ASSLKGGTVIPRSPLH
>TRBV18
ASSSTGRDQPQH
>TRBV28
ASTTLGDEQY
>TRBV20-1
SARAQQGSYNSPLH
>TRBV28
ASSVTGIDEQF
>TRBV4-1
ASSPGPPGLYEKLF
>TRBV20-1
SAAVITGLPDTQY
>TRBV7-9
ASSLEGFTPF
>TRBV30
AWADGYGYT
>TRBV25-1
ASSEPGQSYEQY
>TRBV12-3/TRBV12-4
ASSLSILREQY
>TRBV9
ASSGWVVDSYGYT
>TRBV30
AWKPSRGSWANVLT
>TRBV20-1
SARDHRGGPTEAF
>TRBV5-5
ASSEGLALTTDTQY